This is a list of T cell receptor beta chains from one sample in a study of tumor-infiltrating lymphocytes in primary liver carcinoma. Each CDR3 protein is one row after TCRdb ran MiXCR on the multiplex PCR reads. The sample carries more than 70,000 distinct CDR3 sequences, approximately 77% recorded once. Sample: liver tumor tissue from sampling region 1. All receptors derive from a man in his forties with primary liver carcinoma and hepatitis B virus infection. Both conserved end residues are part of each CDR3.

j_gene | v_gene | CDR3aa
TRBJ2-4 | TRBV20-1 | CSARSGLAKNIQYF
TRBJ2-1 | TRBV7-8 | CASSLALAGIHEQFF
TRBJ2-3 | TRBV6-1 | CASSVTGSGIDTQYF
TRBJ2-1 | TRBV24-1 | CDTSDFASDEQFF
TRBJ2-1 | TRBV11-2 | CAISFVVAGGSNEQFF
TRBJ2-1 | TRBV11-1 | CARSLGLAGEDDNEQFF
TRBJ2-1 | TRBV5-1 | CASSLIVGGPANEQFF
TRBJ2-7 | TRBV4-2 | CASSHFLAYEQYF
TRBJ2-3 | TRBV10-2 | CASERSTNTQYF
TRBJ2-6 | TRBV28 | CASTQQGFSGTNVLTF
TRBJ2-1 | TRBV6-5 | CAAGPGLAGVKEHFF
TRBJ2-7 | TRBV6-1 | CASNEWVFYEEYF
TRBJ1-3 | TRBV29-1 | CSVGESGNTLF
TRBJ2-3 | TRBV24-1 | CAISDIAGTVPDMQYF
TRBJ2-3 | TRBV10-1 | CASSEPPRLAPGTDTQYF
TRBJ2-5 | TRBV10-2 | CASGSVEETQYF
TRBJ2-5 | TRBV12-3/TRBV12-4 | CANSLGHRVETQYF
TRBJ2-2 | TRBV7-8 | CDNSEQVPTMNTGELFF
TRBJ2-1 | TRBV7-8 | CASSLPGLVGTNEQFF
TRBJ2-3 | TRBV13 | CASSSIKGSDTQYF
TRBJ2-1 | TRBV11-2 | CASSVNGSLYNEQFF
TRBJ2-5 | TRBV2 | CSSVDGTSRQETQYF
TRBJ2-3 | TRBV11-2 | CAGGTREPADTHYF
TRBJ2-7 | TRBV7-9 | CVGTLGEQYKQYF
TRBJ2-7 | TRBV6-5 | CASIRHPFSGRAYEQYF
TRBJ2-7 | TRBV11-2 | CASSLTDSGHEQYF
TRBJ2-1 | TRBV3-1 | CGSSHVPGLAFGYEQFF
TRBJ2-1 | TRBV7-2 | CASSGVDGIYNEQFF
TRBJ2-6 | TRBV10-3 | CAISEGTGNSGANVLTF
TRBJ2-1 | TRBV29-1 | CSVEPLTRVTYNEQFF
TRBJ1-2 | TRBV6-6 | CANNYSSELTF
TRBJ2-1 | TRBV2 | CASSDYGRGAGIEQFF
TRBJ2-2 | TRBV6-5 | CASSSRPPGLNTGELFF
TRBJ2-1 | TRBV4-1 | CASSQELQGLGEWFF
TRBJ2-1 | TRBV14 | CASSLIPGTCNEQFF